Given below is one TCR beta chain in context. The antigen is unknown. This entry is derived from a study of cytomegalovirus exposure and HLA in healthy donors. As for the donors, each was a healthy bone marrow donor. The CDR3 length is 15 residues. In germline, CDR1 is MNHEY, CDR2 SMNVEV (reference sequence). The V gene lost 6 bases and the J gene lost 4 bases, with 16 bases spanning the gap. The PCR contained 60 Vbeta and 13 Jbeta primers. Assay: immunoSEQ multiplex PCR; the TCRdb copy retains only in-frame clones and omits some. The sample holds 85,000 to 100,000 clones, roughly 75% seen once. Overall study findings and caveats: The authors reported that TCR beta sequences could predict HLA-A and HLA-B alleles. These predictions were accurate for most subjects in the first cohort. Later analysis identified several of the most significant clusters that appeared linked to common viral pathogens. Information on immune exposure was restricted to one variable (CMV serostatus).

This clonotype originated in a man aged 25-40 years in good health and CMV-seronegative. The specimen was PBMCs. The chain combines TRBV27 with TRBJ2-1; D remains ambiguous. Here the CDR3 DNA reads TGTGCCAGCAGGGAAGGCCAGGATCTTTACAATGAGCAGTTCTTC. This sequence encodes CASREGQDLYNEQFF.